The 25 T cell receptor beta chains listed next were all sequenced from one sample in a study of neurological immune-mediated disorders. One entry per CDR3 protein results from TCRdb running MiXCR on the 5' RACE reads. The profile covers fewer than 85,000 distinct CDR3 sequences, with around 3.9% appearing a single time and roughly 1.4% taken by the ten largest. Sequenced: PBMCs. Receptors were obtained from a man aged 25 to 40 with multiple sclerosis.

Many counts were recorded for this clonotype. V is TRBV5-1 and J is TRBJ2-7, with D possibly matching TRBD1 (6 bases). Germline CDR1 SGHRS, CDR2 YFSETQ. CDR3 length: 15 amino acids. Trimming took off 4 bases at V and 2 bases at J, with 16 bases between the two ends. In DNA, the CDR3 is TGCGCCAGCAGCCCCCTTCACAGGGAGACCTACGAGCAGTACTTC. Amino acid sequence: CASSPLHRETYEQYF. The variable domain in full, with the rest retrieved from reference TRBV5-1 and TRBJ2-7, is KAGVTQTPRYLIKTRGQQVTLSCSPISGHRSVSWYQQTPGQGLQFLFEYFSETQRNKGNFPGRFSGRQFSNSRSEMNVSTLELGDSALYLCASSPLHRETYEQYFGPGTRLTVT.

There are many counts of this clonotype. The V call is TRBV7-2, the J call TRBJ2-5; 7 nucleotides match TRBD2. Losses at the gene ends were 3 bases for V and 5 bases for J; bases not matched to a gene: 3. The CDR3 has 13 amino acids. In germline, CDR1 is SGHTA, CDR2 FQGNSA. Written as DNA, the CDR3 is TGTGCCAGCAGCTTGGGGGGGAAGGAGACCCAGTACTTC. Translation: CASSLGGKETQYF.

There are many counts of this clonotype. CDR3 sequence (DNA): TGCGCCAGCAGAGGGAGCCTAGCGGGGGCCTTTTACGAGCAGTACTTC. It translates to CASRGSLAGAFYEQYF. The gene calls are TRBV10-2 and TRBJ2-7; 10 bases fit TRBD2. The germline V gene encodes CDR1 WSHSY and CDR2 SAAADI. The ends lost 6 bases at V and 4 bases at J; junction bases unmatched: 12. The CDR3 runs to 16 residues.

This clonotype was counted ten times or more. The rearrangement uses TRBV4-1 and TRBJ2-7, with TRBD1 as a possible D gene (6 bases). V shed 0 bases and J shed 3 bases, with 24 bases lying between them. The CDR3 runs to 19 residues. Germline lookup yields CDR1 MGHRA and CDR2 YSYEKL. CDR3 sequence (DNA): TGCGCCAGCAGCCAAGAACCCTCTGGGTACAGGGCCGGACACTACGAGCAGTACTTC. It specifies CASSQEPSGYRAGHYEQYF.

This clonotype was found many times. This rearrangement joins TRBV5-8 to TRBJ2-1; the D gene is possibly TRBD2 (5 bases). The germline V gene encodes CDR1 SGHTS and CDR2 YDEGEE. V was cut by 3 bases and J by 8 bases, with 18 bases left in between. This CDR3 spans 15 amino acids. The CDR3 DNA sequence: TGTGCCAGCAGCTCCGGACTTACCCCCGGGGATGAGCAGTTCTTC. Translated, it gives CASSSGLTPGDEQFF.

This clonotype came up many times. The gene calls are TRBV6-5 and TRBJ2-1; a weak D match, TRBD2 (6 bases). V shed 5 bases and J shed 7 bases, with 15 bases lying between them. Germline lookup yields CDR1 MNHEY and CDR2 SVGAGI. The CDR3 length is 14 residues. The DNA for the CDR3 is TGTGCCAGCAGTCCGGGAGCGGAACCTAATGAGCAGTTCTTC. This gives the protein CASSPGAEPNEQFF.

This clonotype has a count of ten or more. The chain combines TRBV12-3 or TRBV12-4 with TRBJ1-6, with D unclear. The CDR3 runs to 13 residues. The germline V and J ends were trimmed by 0 bases and 7 bases, with 4 bases remaining between them. CDR3 in DNA: TGTGCCAGCAGTTTAGCCGAAAATTCACCCCTCCACTTT. Protein sequence: CASSLAENSPLHF.

There are many counts of this clonotype. V usage is TRBV5-1 and J usage is TRBJ1-1, with 7 bases fitting TRBD1. Trimming cost V 4 bases and J 1 base; bases outside gene matches: 7. Germline CDR1 and CDR2: SGHRS and YFSETQ. The CDR3 runs to 15 residues. CDR3 nucleotides: TGCGCCAGCAGCCCAATTAACAGGGGGAACACTGAAGCTTTCTTT. Translated, it gives CASSPINRGNTEAFF.

The table lists this clonotype with many counts. This chain joins TRBV20-1 and TRBJ1-4; 10 positions agree with TRBD1. Germline CDR1 DFQATT, CDR2 SNEGSKA (reference sequence). V was clipped by 4 bases and J by 8 bases; unmatched bases: 7. This CDR3 spans 14 amino acids. The CDR3 region has the DNA TGCAGTGCTAAGCCGGGACAGGGGTTCGAAAAACTGTTTTTT. Its translation is CSAKPGQGFEKLFF.

This clonotype showed up many times. The V gene is TRBV5-1, the J gene TRBJ1-5; TRBD1 aligns across 9 bases. The CDR3 has 15 amino acids. From germline, CDR1 is SGHRS and CDR2 YFSETQ. Unmatched junction bases numbered 6, after V lost 4 bases and J lost 4 bases. The chain's CDR3 is CASSRTGAMNQPQHF. CDR3 sequence (DNA): TGCGCCAGCAGCCGGACAGGGGCTATGAATCAGCCCCAGCATTTT.

Ten or more counts support this clonotype. The junction differs from germline at one of its ends, possibly a read error. The chain uses TRBV9 and TRBJ1-5; no definite D call. CDR3 length equals 11 residues. Germline assignment: CDR1 SGDLS and CDR2 YYNGEE. The CDR3 region is CASSSKIRRNF. In DNA, the CDR3 is TGTGCCAGCAGCTCCAAGATAAGGAGGAATTTT. The full variable domain, its missing parts supplied by reference TRBV9 and TRBJ1-5, is DSGVTQTPKHLITATGQRVTLRCSPRSGDLSVYWYQQSLDQGLQFLIQYYNGEERAKGNILERFSAQQFPDLHSELNLSSLELGDSALYFCASSSKIRRNFGDGTRLSIL.

Regarding this clonotype: A much larger clone lies one base from this, so it may be a read error. Since the CDR3 does not end with the conserved phenylalanine or tryptophan, this likely comes from a read error. The V call is TRBV12-3 or TRBV12-4, the J call TRBJ2-7; 7 nucleotides agree with TRBD1. CDR3 size: 14 residues. V was clipped by 5 bases and J by 1 base; unmatched bases: 5. In nucleotides, the CDR3 is TGTGCCAGCAGTCTGTCGGGACAGTCCTACGAGCAGTACTAC. Encoded protein: CASSLSGQSYEQYY.

This clonotype was counted many times. The V gene is TRBV29-1, the J gene TRBJ2-3, with 10 nucleotides matching TRBD2. This CDR3 region has 15 residues. Germline CDR1 reads SQVTM; CDR2 reads ANQGSEA. The junction had 7 bases not matched to a gene; V was cut back by 1 base and J by 6 bases. CDR3 loop: CSVEGASSGGDTQYF. Written as DNA, the CDR3 is TGCAGCGTTGAAGGGGCTTCTAGCGGGGGTGATACGCAGTATTTT.

This clonotype was recorded at least ten times. The chain employs TRBV6-5 and TRBJ2-1, with D possibly being TRBD1 or TRBD2 (5 bases each). CDR1 and CDR2 from the germline V gene are MNHEY and SVGAGI. The CDR3 covers 13 residues. Trimming removed 5 bases at V and 7 bases at J, with 12 bases between. The CDR3 coding sequence is TGTGCCAGCAGTGGCCAGGGACGGAATGAGCAGTTCTTC. Amino acid sequence: CASSGQGRNEQFF.

This clonotype was recorded many times. The chain uses TRBV5-1 and TRBJ2-5, with 11 positions matching TRBD2. The germline gives CDR1 SGHRS, CDR2 YFSETQ. Losses at the gene ends were 0 bases for V and 1 base for J; bases not matched to a gene: 2. The length of the CDR3 is 16 residues. The CDR3 coding sequence is TGCGCCAGCAGCTTGGGACTAGCGGGGTTCCAAGAGACCCAGTACTTC. Translated: CASSLGLAGFQETQYF.

This clonotype was seen repeatedly, ten times or more. The J gene is TRBJ2-4, the V gene TRBV20-1; D is unclear. Germline CDR1 and CDR2: DFQATT and SNEGSKA (reference sequence). This CDR3 has 13 amino acids. Trimming removed 6 bases at V and 5 bases at J, with 14 bases between. As DNA, the CDR3 is TGCAGTGCCACCCACCTTGGGGAAAACATTCAGTACTTC. Protein product: CSATHLGENIQYF.

This clonotype occurred many times. The chain employs TRBV20-1 and TRBJ2-3; a weak D match, TRBD1 (5 bases). The CDR3 runs to 13 residues. From germline, CDR1 is DFQATT and CDR2 SNEGSKA (reference sequence). The V and J ends lost 5 bases and 2 bases respectively, with 11 bases between them. CDR3 coding DNA: TGCAGTGCTTTAGACAGCTTCACAGATACGCAGTATTTT. Its translation: CSALDSFTDTQYF.

This clonotype is medium-sized by share. CDR3 nucleotide sequence: TGTGCCAGCAGCTTAGAAGGGCAGGTCAACGAGCAGTACTTC. Its protein is CASSLEGQVNEQYF. J is TRBJ2-7 and V is TRBV7-2; D not resolved. The ends were cut back, 1 base at V and 5 bases at J, with 12 bases in the middle. Germline V gene data show CDR1 as SGHTA and CDR2 as FQGNSA. CDR3 length equals 14 residues.

This clonotype appeared many times. The gene calls are TRBV27 and TRBJ2-1; TRBD2 matches at 9 bases. The CDR3 loop spans 19 amino acids. Germline assignment: CDR1 MNHEY and CDR2 SMNVEV (reference sequence). Losses at the gene ends were 2 bases for V and 2 bases for J; bases not matched to a gene: 13. The CDR3: CASSLRLAGPGAAYNEQFF. CDR3 nucleotide sequence: TGTGCCAGCAGTTTAAGGCTAGCGGGGCCGGGGGCGGCCTACAATGAGCAGTTCTTC.

This clonotype occurred many times. This chain uses TRBV4-1 with TRBJ1-5; 10 bases agree with TRBD1. CDR1 MGHRA and CDR2 YSYEKL come from the germline V gene. The V gene end was trimmed by 4 bases and the J gene end by 2 bases; junction bases not matched to a gene: 17. This CDR3 is built from 20 residues. As DNA, the CDR3 is TGCGCCAGCAGCCCCATTGGTCGACAGGGGGCGGTCAACGGCAATCAGCCCCAGCATTTT. Its protein product is CASSPIGRQGAVNGNQPQHF.

This clonotype has at least ten counts. The V gene is TRBV6-5, the J gene TRBJ1-1; D remains ambiguous. Per the germline V gene, CDR1 is MNHEY and CDR2 is SVGAGI. The CDR3 covers 15 residues. V was cut by 6 bases and J by 2 bases, with 16 bases left in between. The CDR3 coding sequence is TGTGCCAGCAGCCCCCCCCGGGCAGGCAACACTGAAGCTTTCTTT. Protein: CASSPPRAGNTEAFF.

This clonotype was seen ten or more times. The chain uses TRBV11-3 and TRBJ2-7; the D gene is possibly TRBD2 (6 bases). With 5 bases removed from V and 4 bases from J, the gap between germline ends came to 15 bases. Germline CDR1 SGHNT, CDR2 YENEEA. This CDR3 is 14 amino acids long. CDR3 in DNA: TGTGCCAGCAGCCCCAGGGACTCGCCTTACGAGCAGTACTTC. Translated: CASSPRDSPYEQYF.

The rearrangement uses TRBV27 and TRBJ1-1; TRBD1 matches at 7 bases. V shed 2 bases, J shed 7 bases, and the junction held 10 bases outside the gene matches. The germline V gene encodes CDR1 MNHEY and CDR2 SMNVEV (reference sequence). CDR3 length: 15 residues. The CDR3 sequence: CASSLQSTGAHEAFF. For the CDR3, the DNA is TGTGCCAGCAGTTTACAGTCCACAGGGGCTCATGAAGCTTTCTTT.

In its sample, this clonotype was seen many times. V gene TRBV6-6 combines with J gene TRBJ2-7, with 12 nucleotides matching TRBD1. J gave up 2 bases and V 2 bases, and 4 bases lay outside the gene matches. Germline V gene sequence: CDR1 MNHNY, CDR2 SVGAGI (reference sequence). The CDR3 has 16 residues. The CDR3 bases are TGTGCCAGCAGTTACGGGACAGGGGGCCCAACCTACGAGCAGTACTTC. It encodes CASSYGTGGPTYEQYF.

This clonotype was seen many times. The chain combines TRBV7-3 with TRBJ2-4; 13 nucleotides line up with TRBD2. Trimming at V came to 7 bases and at J to 1 base, leaving 10 bases not matched to a gene. Germline lookup yields CDR1 SGHTA and CDR2 FQGTGA. CDR3 size: 18 residues. CDR3 residues: CASNHNLTSGGAKNIQYF. CDR3 DNA sequence: TGTGCCAGCAACCACAATTTGACTAGCGGGGGGGCCAAAAACATTCAGTACTTC.